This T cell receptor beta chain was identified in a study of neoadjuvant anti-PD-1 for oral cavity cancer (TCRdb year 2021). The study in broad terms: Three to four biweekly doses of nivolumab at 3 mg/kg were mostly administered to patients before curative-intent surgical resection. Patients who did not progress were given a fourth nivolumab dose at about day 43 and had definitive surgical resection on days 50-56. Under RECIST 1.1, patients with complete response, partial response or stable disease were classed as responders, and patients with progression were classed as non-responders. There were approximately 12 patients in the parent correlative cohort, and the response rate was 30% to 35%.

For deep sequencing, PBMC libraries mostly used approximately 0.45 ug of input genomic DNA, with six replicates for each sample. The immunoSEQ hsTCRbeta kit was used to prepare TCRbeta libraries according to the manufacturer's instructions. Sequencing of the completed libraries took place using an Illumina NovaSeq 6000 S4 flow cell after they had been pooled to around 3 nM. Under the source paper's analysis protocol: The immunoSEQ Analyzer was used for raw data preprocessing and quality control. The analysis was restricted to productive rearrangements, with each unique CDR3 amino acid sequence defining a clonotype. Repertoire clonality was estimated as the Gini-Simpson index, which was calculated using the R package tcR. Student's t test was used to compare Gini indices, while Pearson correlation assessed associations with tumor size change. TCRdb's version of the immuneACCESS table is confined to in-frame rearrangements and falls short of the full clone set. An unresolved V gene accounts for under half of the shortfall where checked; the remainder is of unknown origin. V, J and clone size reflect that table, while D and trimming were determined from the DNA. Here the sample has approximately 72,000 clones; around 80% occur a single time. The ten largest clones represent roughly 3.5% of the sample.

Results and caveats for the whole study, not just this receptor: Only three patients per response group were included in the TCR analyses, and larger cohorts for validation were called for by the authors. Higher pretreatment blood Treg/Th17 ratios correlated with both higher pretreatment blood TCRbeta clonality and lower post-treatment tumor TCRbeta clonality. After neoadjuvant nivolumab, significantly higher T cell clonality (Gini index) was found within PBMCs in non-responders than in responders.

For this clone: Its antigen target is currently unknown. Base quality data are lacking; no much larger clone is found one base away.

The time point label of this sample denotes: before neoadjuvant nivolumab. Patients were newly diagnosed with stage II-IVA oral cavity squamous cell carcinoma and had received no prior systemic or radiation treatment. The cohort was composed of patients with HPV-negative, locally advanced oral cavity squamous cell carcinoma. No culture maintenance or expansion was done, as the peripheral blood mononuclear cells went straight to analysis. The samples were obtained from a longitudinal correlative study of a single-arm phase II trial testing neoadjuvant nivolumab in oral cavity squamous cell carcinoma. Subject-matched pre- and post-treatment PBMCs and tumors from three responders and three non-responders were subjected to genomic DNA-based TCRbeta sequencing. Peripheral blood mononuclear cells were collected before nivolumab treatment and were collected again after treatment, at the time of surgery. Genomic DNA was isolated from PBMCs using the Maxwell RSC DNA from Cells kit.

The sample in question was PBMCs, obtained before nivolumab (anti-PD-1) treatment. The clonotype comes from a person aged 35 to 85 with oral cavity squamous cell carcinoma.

For the CDR3, the sequence is CASNPQGTGNTIYF. The base sequence is TGTGCCAGCAATCCACAGGGTACTGGAAACACCATATATTTT. The receptor chain draws on TRBV2 and TRBJ1-3; a tentative D match to TRBD1 spans 6 bases. The germline V gene supplies CDR1 SNHLY and CDR2 FYNNEI. Trimming removed 7 bases from V and 2 bases from J, leaving 12 bases between the germline ends. Its CDR3 holds 14 amino acids, cysteine through phenylalanine. The retained sequence is limited to the CDR3, 42 bases, with the frame set at the first base.